This T cell receptor (beta chain) is drawn from a study of cytomegalovirus exposure and HLA in healthy donors. The data were produced by immunoSEQ multiplex PCR, yet TCRdb's version contains in-frame clones alone and is incomplete. The table includes 100,000 to 150,000 clones, about 88% detected once. V lost 1 base to trimming and J lost 0 bases, with 4 bases between them. The CDR3 is 14 residues long. The germline V gene encodes CDR1 SGHRS and CDR2 YFSETQ. The chain is built from TRBV5-1 and TRBJ1-4; no clear D. The sequence was collected from a young man in good health and CMV-seropositive. The sequencing sample was made of PBMCs. This CDR3 is CASSLTATNEKLFF. CDR3 coding DNA: TGCGCCAGCAGCTTGACAGCAACTAATGAAAAACTGTTTTTT.